This T cell receptor beta chain emerged from a study of blood T cell repertoires in COVID-19. V gave up 4 bases and J gave up 6 bases, with 10 bases separating them. From germline, CDR1 is SGHDN and CDR2 FVKESK. CDR3 length: 13 amino acids. Profiling relied on immunoSEQ multiplex PCR, and the TCRdb table lists in-frame clones only, not all of them. The sample has around 71,000 clones; roughly 80% are singletons. This rearrangement joins TRBV14 to TRBJ1-5; maybe TRBD1 (6 bases). This receptor was taken from a man aged 25-45 years with COVID-19, enrolled during active disease. What was sequenced was peripheral blood. The CDR3 here is CASSLTGSQPQHF. CDR3 coding DNA: TGTGCCAGCAGCCTCACAGGGTCTCAGCCCCAGCATTTT.